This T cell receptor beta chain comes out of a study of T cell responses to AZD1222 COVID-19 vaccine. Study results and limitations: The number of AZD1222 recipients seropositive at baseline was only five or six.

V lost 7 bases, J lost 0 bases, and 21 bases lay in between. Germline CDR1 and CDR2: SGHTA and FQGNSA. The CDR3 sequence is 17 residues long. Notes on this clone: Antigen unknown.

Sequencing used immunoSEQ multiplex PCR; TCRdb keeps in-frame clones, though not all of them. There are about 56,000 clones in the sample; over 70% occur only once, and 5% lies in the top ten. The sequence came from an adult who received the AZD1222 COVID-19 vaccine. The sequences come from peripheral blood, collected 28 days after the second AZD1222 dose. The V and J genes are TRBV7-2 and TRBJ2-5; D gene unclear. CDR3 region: CASTTYGQEMYQETQYF. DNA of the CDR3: TGTGCCAGCACCACTTACGGCCAGGAGATGTACCAAGAGACCCAGTACTTC.